The 21 T cell receptor beta chains below were found in one sample sequenced in a study of shared clonotypes between healthy human individuals. TCRdb keeps only in-frame clones here, not all; method: immunoSEQ multiplex PCR. The repertoire includes around 500,000 clones, around 79% of them detected once, and approximately 13% sits in the top ten. The sample was PBMCs. The receptors were gathered from a woman aged 40 to 50 in good health. Some clones in this sample may be carry-over from other donors' samples.

This chain uses TRBV7-9 with TRBJ1-1; D gene unclear. Germline CDR1 is SEHNR and CDR2 is FQNEAQ (reference sequence). CDR3 length: 15 residues. The V end was cut by 5 bases, the J end by 8 bases, with 21 bases between. CDR3 nucleotides: TGTGCCAGCAGCACCACCCATCAGTGGGTAGTGGAAGCTTTCTTT. It specifies CASSTTHQWVVEAFF.

Turning to this clone: Compared with germline, one end of the junction differs, possibly owing to a read error. This rearrangement joins TRBV10-3 to TRBJ2-5; D is undetermined. CDR3 length: 15 amino acids. CDR1 and CDR2 from the germline V gene are ENHRY and SYGVKD. CDR3 residues: CASSEGFQPQETQYF. The DNA of the CDR3 is TGTGCCAGCAGTGAAGGTTTTCAGCCCCAAGAGACCCAGTACTTC.

The chain uses TRBV5-1 and TRBJ2-1; no firm D call. The CDR3 is 12 amino acids. The V gene's germline CDR1 is SGHRS and CDR2 YFSETQ. Trimming stripped 1 base from V and 7 bases from J, with 6 bases between. The CDR3 spells CASSLLGNEQFF. The CDR3 bases are TGCGCCAGCAGCTTGTTAGGTAATGAGCAGTTCTTC.

This clone was seen only once. The chain couples TRBV28 to TRBJ2-7; D may be TRBD1 (6 bases). This CDR3 spans 13 amino acids. V shed 2 bases and J shed 9 bases, with 14 bases lying between them. The germline V gene encodes CDR1 MDHEN and CDR2 SYDVKM. The CDR3 region is CASSLMDTQGQYF. CDR3 DNA sequence: TGTGCCAGCAGTTTAATGGACACACAGGGGCAGTACTTC.

The chain joins TRBV12-5 to TRBJ2-3; possibly TRBD2 for D (6 bases). The germline V gene has CDR1 LGHNT and CDR2 FRNRAP. The CDR3 is made up of 16 amino acids. Trimming cost V 7 bases and J 0 bases, with 17 bases left between them. The CDR3 loop is CASAAWSGPSTDTQYF. The CDR3 DNA follows: TGTGCTAGTGCAGCTTGGAGCGGGCCCAGCACAGATACGCAGTATTTT.

The CDR3 bases are TGCGCCAGCAGCTCTGGACAGGGATTCAACGAGCAGTACTTC. Amino acids: CASSSGQGFNEQYF. J is TRBJ2-7 and V is TRBV5-1; 8 bases line up with TRBD1. Germline CDR1 is SGHRS and CDR2 is YFSETQ. The CDR3 has 14 residues. V gave up 3 bases and J gave up 5 bases; unmatched junction bases: 7.

The CDR3 sequence is CSVGRGWGMEETQYF. As DNA, the CDR3 is TGCAGCGTTGGAAGGGGTTGGGGTATGGAAGAGACCCAGTACTTC. The chain links TRBV29-1 to TRBJ2-5, with D perhaps TRBD1 (5 bases). Germline V gene lookup returns CDR1 SQVTM and CDR2 ANQGSEA. The CDR3 loop spans 15 amino acids. V shed 4 bases and J shed 3 bases, with 18 bases lying between them.

The chain carries TRBV27 and TRBJ1-5, with 9 bases aligning to TRBD1. The ends lost 5 bases at V and 7 bases at J; junction bases unmatched: 6. CDR1 is MNHEY, CDR2 SMNVEV, per germline (reference sequence). This CDR3 region has 14 residues. CDR3 bases: TGTGCCAGCAGTCCGATGGACAGGGGCCAGCCCCAGCATTTT. This encodes CASSPMDRGQPQHF.

Comments on this clone: It differs at one base from a far larger clone, so likely a read error. Other DNA sequences in this sample translate to the same CDR3. The chain employs TRBV2 and TRBJ1-5; D may be TRBD1 (6 bases). Germline V CDR1 and CDR2: SNHLY, FYNNEI. The length of the CDR3 is 15 residues. Trimming pared 0 bases from V and 6 bases from J, leaving 12 bases between. The chain's CDR3 is CASSEARGAGQPQHF. For the CDR3, the DNA is TGTGCCAGCAGTGAAGCGAGGGGGGCGGGTCAGCCCCAGCATTTT. Using reference TRBV2 and TRBJ1-5 for the parts outside the CDR3, the full variable domain is EPEVTQTPSHQVTQMGQEVILRCVPISNHLYFYWYRQILGQKVEFLVSFYNNEISEKSEIFDDQFSVERPDGSNFTLKIRSTKLEDSAMYFCASSEARGAGQPQHFGDGTRLSIL.

This chain connects TRBV5-1 to TRBJ2-7, with a tentative D call TRBD2 (6 bases). CDR1 and CDR2 from the germline V gene are SGHRS and YFSETQ. V was cut by 1 base and J by 0 bases, with 14 bases left in between. The CDR3 loop spans 16 amino acids. CDR3 in amino acids: CASSLRGGISSYEQYF. The CDR3 bases are TGCGCCAGCAGCTTGCGGGGCGGGATCAGCTCCTACGAGCAGTACTTC. The variable domain in full, completed from reference TRBV5-1 and TRBJ2-7, reads KAGVTQTPRYLIKTRGQQVTLSCSPISGHRSVSWYQQTPGQGLQFLFEYFSETQRNKGNFPGRFSGRQFSNSRSEMNVSTLELGDSALYLCASSLRGGISSYEQYFGPGTRLTVT.

The chain links TRBV2 to TRBJ1-2; weak D call: TRBD1 (5 bases). Trimming stripped 4 bases from V and 4 bases from J, with 10 bases between. Germline assignment: CDR1 SNHLY and CDR2 FYNNEI. The CDR3 runs to 13 residues. The chain's CDR3 is CASSGGQSYGYTF. CDR3 sequence (DNA): TGTGCCAGCAGTGGGGGCCAATCCTATGGCTACACCTTC.

The sample holds a few counts of this clone. The rearrangement uses TRBV6-4 and TRBJ2-2; D is uncertain. Trimming pared 4 bases from V and 3 bases from J, leaving 6 bases between. Germline V lookup: CDR1 MRHNA, CDR2 SNTAGT. There are 13 residues in the CDR3. CDR3 protein: CASSVGDTGELFF. DNA for the CDR3: TGTGCCAGCAGTGTTGGGGACACCGGGGAGCTGTTTTTT.

Comment on this clone: Compared with germline, one end of the junction differs, possibly owing to a read error. V gene TRBV5-1 combines with J gene TRBJ2-7, with 12 bases aligning to TRBD2. This CDR3 is built from 15 residues. The germline V gene encodes CDR1 SGHRS and CDR2 YFSETQ. The CDR3 nucleotides are TGCGTCAGCAGCAAACAGAGACTAGCGGGAGACGAGCAGTACTTC. It encodes CVSSKQRLAGDEQYF.

The J gene is TRBJ1-3, the V gene TRBV30; D ambiguous. The V end was cut by 3 bases, the J end by 4 bases, with 7 bases between. This CDR3 has 12 residues. Germline-derived CDR1 and CDR2 are GTSNPN and SVGIG (reference sequence). In DNA, the CDR3 is TGTGCCTGGAGCGGAGGGGGAAACACCATATATTTT. Protein product: CAWSGGGNTIYF.

V usage is TRBV4-1 and J usage is TRBJ2-2; 10 positions match TRBD2. This CDR3 comprises 20 residues. V gave up 4 bases and J gave up 2 bases; unmatched junction bases: 16. The V gene's germline CDR1 is MGHRA and CDR2 YSYEKL. In DNA form, the CDR3 reads TGCGCCAGCAGCCTCCCGCCCAGCGGGAGGGGAAAGAGTAACACCGGGGAGCTGTTTTTT. It codes for CASSLPPSGRGKSNTGELFF.

The chain has TRBV15 and TRBJ2-3; TRBD1 matches at 9 bases. Trimming cost V 6 bases and J 4 bases; bases outside gene matches: 5. The CDR3 is 14 residues long. Per germline, CDR1 LNHNV and CDR2 YYDKDF (reference sequence). The CDR3 nucleotides are TGTGCCACCAGTCGGGACAGGGCCTCAGATACGCAGTATTTT. This translates into CATSRDRASDTQYF. The complete variable domain, with remaining parts taken from reference TRBV15 and TRBJ2-3, reads DAMVIQNPRYQVTQFGKPVTLSCSQTLNHNVMYWYQQKSSQAPKLLFHYYDKDFNNEADTPDNFQSRRPNTSFCFLDIRSPGLGDTAMYLCATSRDRASDTQYFGPGTRLTVL.

This clone showed up just a few times. The gene calls are TRBV4-3 and TRBJ2-1; 7 nucleotides agree with TRBD2. There are 14 residues in the CDR3. V dropped 1 base and J dropped 8; count of bases not matched to a gene: 5. Germline-derived CDR1 and CDR2 are LGHNA and YSLEER. CDR3 protein: CASSQVGGIHEQFF. The CDR3 DNA reads as TGCGCCAGCAGCCAAGTGGGAGGGATTCATGAGCAGTTCTTC.

This clone was observed a handful of times. The rearrangement uses TRBV7-8 and TRBJ1-2, with D perhaps matching TRBD1 (5 bases). This CDR3 is 13 amino acids long. Trimming took off 3 bases at V and 1 base at J, with 6 bases between the two ends. CDR1 SGHVS and CDR2 FQNEAQ come from the germline V gene. The CDR3 coding sequence is TGTGCCAGCAGCTTCGGGGGTAACTATGGCTACACCTTC. Its protein is CASSFGGNYGYTF.

This chain links TRBV7-2 with TRBJ2-7, with D unclear. CDR1 is SGHTA, CDR2 FQGNSA, per germline. The CDR3 sequence is 13 residues long. With 6 bases removed from V and 5 bases from J, the gap between germline ends came to 14 bases. DNA for the CDR3: TGTGCCAGCAGAACAAACGGAGTCCACGAGCAGTACTTC. Translation gives CASRTNGVHEQYF.

The chain has TRBV28 and TRBJ2-2; perhaps D is TRBD1 or TRBD2 (5 bases each). Germline CDR1 reads MDHEN; CDR2 reads SYDVKM. Trimming took off 6 bases at V and 7 bases at J, with 18 bases between the two ends. CDR3 length: 15 residues. The CDR3 sequence is CASSPSRGKGGELFF. The DNA of the CDR3 is TGTGCCAGCAGCCCATCTCGGGGCAAGGGCGGGGAGCTGTTTTTT.

The rearrangement joins TRBV15 to TRBJ2-7; D perhaps matches TRBD1 (6 bases). Trimming pared 0 bases from V and 2 bases from J, leaving 11 bases between. The V gene's germline CDR1 is LNHNV and CDR2 YYDKDF (reference sequence). This CDR3 region has 15 residues. This chain's CDR3 is CATSRDPGETYEQYF. For the CDR3, the DNA is TGTGCCACCAGCAGAGACCCAGGGGAAACCTACGAGCAGTACTTC.